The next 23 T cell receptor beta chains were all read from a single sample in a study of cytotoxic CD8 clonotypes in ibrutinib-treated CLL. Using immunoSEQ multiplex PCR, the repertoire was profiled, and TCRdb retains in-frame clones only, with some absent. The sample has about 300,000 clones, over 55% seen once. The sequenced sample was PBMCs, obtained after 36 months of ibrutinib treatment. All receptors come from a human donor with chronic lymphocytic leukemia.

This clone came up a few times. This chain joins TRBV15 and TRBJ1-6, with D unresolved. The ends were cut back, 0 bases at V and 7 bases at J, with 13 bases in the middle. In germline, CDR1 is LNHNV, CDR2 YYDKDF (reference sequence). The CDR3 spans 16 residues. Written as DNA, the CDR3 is TGTGCCACCAGCAGAGATAATAGAGGTTACAATTCACCCCTCCACTTT. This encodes CATSRDNRGYNSPLHF.

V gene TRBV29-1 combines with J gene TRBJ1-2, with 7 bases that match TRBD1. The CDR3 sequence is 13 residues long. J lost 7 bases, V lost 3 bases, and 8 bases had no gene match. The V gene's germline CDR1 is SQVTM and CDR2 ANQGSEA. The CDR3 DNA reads TGCAGCGTTGATTCGGCGACAGGGCTTGGCTACACCTTC. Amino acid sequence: CSVDSATGLGYTF.

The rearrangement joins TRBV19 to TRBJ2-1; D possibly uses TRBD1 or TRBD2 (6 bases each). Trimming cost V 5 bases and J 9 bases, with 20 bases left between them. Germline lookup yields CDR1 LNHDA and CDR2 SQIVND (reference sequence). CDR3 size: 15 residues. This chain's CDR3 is CASSEGGFGLGEQFF. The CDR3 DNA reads TGTGCCAGTAGTGAGGGGGGATTTGGACTCGGTGAGCAGTTCTTC.

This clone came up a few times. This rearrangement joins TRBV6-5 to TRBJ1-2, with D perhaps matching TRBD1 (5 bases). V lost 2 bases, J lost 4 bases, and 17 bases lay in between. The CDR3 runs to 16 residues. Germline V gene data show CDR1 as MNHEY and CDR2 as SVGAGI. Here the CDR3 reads CASSYREGKVSYGYTF. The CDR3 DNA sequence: TGTGCCAGCAGTTACCGGGAGGGGAAGGTGAGCTATGGCTACACCTTC.

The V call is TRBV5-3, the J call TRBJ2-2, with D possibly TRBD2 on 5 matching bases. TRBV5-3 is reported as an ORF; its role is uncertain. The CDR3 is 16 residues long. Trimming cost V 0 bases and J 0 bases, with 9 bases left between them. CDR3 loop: CARSLVGSTNTGELFF. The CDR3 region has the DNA TGTGCCAGAAGCTTGGTTGGGAGTACGAACACCGGGGAGCTGTTTTTT.

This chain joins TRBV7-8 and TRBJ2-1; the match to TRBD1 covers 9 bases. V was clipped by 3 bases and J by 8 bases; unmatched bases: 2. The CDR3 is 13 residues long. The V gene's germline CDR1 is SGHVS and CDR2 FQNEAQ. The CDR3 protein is CASSLDRGDEQFF. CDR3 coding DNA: TGTGCCAGCAGCTTGGACAGGGGAGATGAGCAGTTCTTC. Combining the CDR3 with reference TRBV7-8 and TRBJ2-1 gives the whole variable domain GAGVSQSPRYKVAKRGQDVALRCDPISGHVSLFWYQQALGQGPEFLTYFQNEAQLDKSGLPSDRFFAERPEGSVSTLKIQRTQQEDSAVYLCASSLDRGDEQFFGPGTRLTVL.

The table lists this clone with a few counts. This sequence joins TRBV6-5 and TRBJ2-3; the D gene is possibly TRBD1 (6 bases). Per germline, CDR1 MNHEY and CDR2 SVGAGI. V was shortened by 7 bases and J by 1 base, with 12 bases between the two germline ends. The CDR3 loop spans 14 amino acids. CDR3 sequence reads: CASKMAGGTDTQYF. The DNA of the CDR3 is TGTGCCAGCAAGATGGCAGGGGGCACAGATACGCAGTATTTT.

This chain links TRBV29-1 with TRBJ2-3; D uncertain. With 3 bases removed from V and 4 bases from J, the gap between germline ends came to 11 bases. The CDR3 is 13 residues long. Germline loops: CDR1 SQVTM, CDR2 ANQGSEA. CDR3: CSVEGGVADTQYF. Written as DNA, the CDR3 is TGCAGCGTTGAGGGCGGTGTAGCAGATACGCAGTATTTT.

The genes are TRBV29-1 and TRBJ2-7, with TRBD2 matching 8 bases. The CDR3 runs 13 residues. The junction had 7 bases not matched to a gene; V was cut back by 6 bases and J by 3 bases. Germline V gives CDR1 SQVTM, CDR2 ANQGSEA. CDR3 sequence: CSVAGGDYYEQYF. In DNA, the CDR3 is TGCAGCGTCGCCGGGGGGGATTACTACGAGCAGTACTTC.

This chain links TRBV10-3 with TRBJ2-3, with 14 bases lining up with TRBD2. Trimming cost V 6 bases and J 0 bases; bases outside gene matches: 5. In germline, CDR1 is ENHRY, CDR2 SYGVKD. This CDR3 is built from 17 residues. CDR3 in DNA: TGTGCCATCAGGAGCGGACTAGCGGGGGGTAGCACAGATACGCAGTATTTT. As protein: CAIRSGLAGGSTDTQYF.

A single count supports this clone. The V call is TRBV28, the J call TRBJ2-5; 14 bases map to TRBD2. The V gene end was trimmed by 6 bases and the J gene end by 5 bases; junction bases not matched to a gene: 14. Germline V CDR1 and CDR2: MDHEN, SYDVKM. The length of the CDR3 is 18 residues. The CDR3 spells CASSYTLGTSGSYETQYF. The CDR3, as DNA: TGTGCCAGCAGCTACACACTCGGGACTAGCGGGAGTTATGAGACCCAGTACTTC.

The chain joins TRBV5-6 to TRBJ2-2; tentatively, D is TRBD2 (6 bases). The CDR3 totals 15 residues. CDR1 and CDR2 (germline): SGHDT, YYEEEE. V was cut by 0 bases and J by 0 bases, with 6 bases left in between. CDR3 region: CASSLAGANTGELFF. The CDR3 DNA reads TGTGCCAGCAGCTTGGCGGGAGCGAACACCGGGGAGCTGTTTTTT.

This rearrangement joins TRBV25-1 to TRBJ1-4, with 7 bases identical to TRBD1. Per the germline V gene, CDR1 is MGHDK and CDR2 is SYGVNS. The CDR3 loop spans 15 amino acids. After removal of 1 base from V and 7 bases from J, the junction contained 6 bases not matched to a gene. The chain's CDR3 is CASSEWGDSLEKLFF. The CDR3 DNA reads TGTGCCAGCAGTGAATGGGGGGACAGCCTTGAAAAACTGTTTTTT.

CDR3 in DNA: TGCGCCAGCAGCCAAGAAAGGGGGACAGGGGGCAACGAGCAGTACTTC. Protein product: CASSQERGTGGNEQYF. The chain employs TRBV4-3 and TRBJ2-7; 12 bases align to TRBD1. Germline CDR1 reads LGHNA; CDR2 reads YSLEER. The V and J ends lost 0 bases and 5 bases, in that order; junction bases with no gene match: 5. The CDR3 is made up of 16 amino acids.

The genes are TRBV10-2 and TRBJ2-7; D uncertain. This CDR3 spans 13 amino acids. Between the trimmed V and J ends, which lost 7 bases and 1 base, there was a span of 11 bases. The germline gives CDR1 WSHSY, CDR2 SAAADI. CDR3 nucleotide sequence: TGCGCCAGCACACCCCCCAAATCCTACGAGCAGTACTTC. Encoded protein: CASTPPKSYEQYF.

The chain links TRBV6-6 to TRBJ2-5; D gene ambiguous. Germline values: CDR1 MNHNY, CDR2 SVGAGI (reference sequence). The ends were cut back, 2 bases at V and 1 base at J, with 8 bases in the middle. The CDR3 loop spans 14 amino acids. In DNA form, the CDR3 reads TGTGCCAGCAGTTACGGGCAACCCCAAGAGACCCAGTACTTC. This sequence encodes CASSYGQPQETQYF.

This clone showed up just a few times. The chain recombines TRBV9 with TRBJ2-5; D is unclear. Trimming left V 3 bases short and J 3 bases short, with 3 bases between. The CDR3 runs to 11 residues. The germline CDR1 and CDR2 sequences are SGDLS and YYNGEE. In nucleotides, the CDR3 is TGTGCCAGCAGCGCAGAAGAGACCCAGTACTTC. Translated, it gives CASSAEETQYF.

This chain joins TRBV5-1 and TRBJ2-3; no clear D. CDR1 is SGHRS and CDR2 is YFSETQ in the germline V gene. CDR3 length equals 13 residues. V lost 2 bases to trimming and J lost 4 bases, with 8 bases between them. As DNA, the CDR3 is TGCGCCAGCAGCTTCGGTACCCCAGATACGCAGTATTTT. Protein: CASSFGTPDTQYF. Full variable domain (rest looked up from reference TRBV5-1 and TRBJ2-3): KAGVTQTPRYLIKTRGQQVTLSCSPISGHRSVSWYQQTPGQGLQFLFEYFSETQRNKGNFPGRFSGRQFSNSRSEMNVSTLELGDSALYLCASSFGTPDTQYFGPGTRLTVL.

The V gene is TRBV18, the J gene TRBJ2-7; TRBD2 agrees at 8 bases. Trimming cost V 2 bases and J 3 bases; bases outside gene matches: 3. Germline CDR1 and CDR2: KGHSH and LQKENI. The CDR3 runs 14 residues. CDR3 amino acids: CASSPGLADYEQYF. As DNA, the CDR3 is TGTGCCAGCTCACCAGGACTAGCCGACTACGAGCAGTACTTC.

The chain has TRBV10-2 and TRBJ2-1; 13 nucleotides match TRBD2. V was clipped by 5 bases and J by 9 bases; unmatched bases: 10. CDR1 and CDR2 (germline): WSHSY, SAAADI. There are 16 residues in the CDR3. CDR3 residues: CASSSRTSGGKSEQFF. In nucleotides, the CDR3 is TGCGCCAGCAGTTCCAGGACTAGCGGGGGCAAGAGTGAGCAGTTCTTC.

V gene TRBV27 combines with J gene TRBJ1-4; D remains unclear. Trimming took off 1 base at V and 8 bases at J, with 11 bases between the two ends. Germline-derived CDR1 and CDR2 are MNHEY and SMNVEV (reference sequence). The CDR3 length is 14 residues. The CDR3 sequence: CASSLWRGGEKLFF. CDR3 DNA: TGTGCCAGCAGTTTATGGCGGGGTGGGGAAAAACTGTTTTTT. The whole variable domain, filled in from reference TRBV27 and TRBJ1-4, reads EAQVTQNPRYLITVTGKKLTVTCSQNMNHEYMSWYRQDPGLGLRQIYYSMNVEVTDKGDVPEGYKVSRKEKRNFPLILESPSPNQTSLYFCASSLWRGGEKLFFGSGTQLSVL.

CDR3 residues: CASSLGGPGEQYF. The CDR3, as DNA: TGCGCCAGCAGCTTGGGGGGTCCCGGAGAGCAGTACTTC. V and J are TRBV5-1 and TRBJ2-7; D remains ambiguous. The CDR3 runs to 13 residues. Trimming pared 0 bases from V and 7 bases from J, leaving 11 bases between. The germline V gene encodes CDR1 SGHRS and CDR2 YFSETQ.

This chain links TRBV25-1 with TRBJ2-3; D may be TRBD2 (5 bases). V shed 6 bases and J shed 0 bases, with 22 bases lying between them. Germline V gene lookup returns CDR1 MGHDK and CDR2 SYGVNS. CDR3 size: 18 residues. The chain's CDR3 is CASRPSRGRLWSTDTQYF. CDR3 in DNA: TGTGCCAGCAGACCAAGCCGGGGTCGGTTGTGGAGCACAGATACGCAGTATTTT. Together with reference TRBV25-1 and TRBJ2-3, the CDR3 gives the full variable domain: EADIYQTPRYLVIGTGKKITLECSQTMGHDKMYWYQQDPGMELHLIHYSYGVNSTEKGDLSSESTVSRIRTEHFPLTLESARPSHTSQYLCASRPSRGRLWSTDTQYFGPGTRLTVL.